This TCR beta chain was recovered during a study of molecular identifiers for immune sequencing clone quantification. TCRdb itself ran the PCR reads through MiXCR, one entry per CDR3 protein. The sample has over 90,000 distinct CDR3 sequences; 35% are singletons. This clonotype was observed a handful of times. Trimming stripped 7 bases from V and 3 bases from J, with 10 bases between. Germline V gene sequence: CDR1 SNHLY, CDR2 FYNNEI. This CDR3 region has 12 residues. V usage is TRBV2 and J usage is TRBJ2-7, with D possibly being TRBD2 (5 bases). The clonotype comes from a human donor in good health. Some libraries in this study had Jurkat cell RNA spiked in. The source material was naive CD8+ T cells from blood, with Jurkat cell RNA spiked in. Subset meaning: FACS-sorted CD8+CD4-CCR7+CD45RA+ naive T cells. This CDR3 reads CASNPGFYEQYF. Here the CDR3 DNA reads TGTGCCAGCAATCCGGGGTTCTACGAGCAGTACTTC.